This T cell receptor (beta chain) was recorded in a study of a mutant IDH1 vaccine in newly diagnosed glioma. Study-level results: Pseudoprogression looked unconnected to shifts in top peripheral T cell clonotypes.

Time point: week 35, safety follow-up. Mutant IDH1 20-mer peptide, at 300 ug, made up each vaccine dose, with topical imiquimod. Donor tumors were new WHO grade 3 or 4 IDH1-mutant, ATRX-lost astrocytomas. On this clone: The antigen is unknown.

The germline CDR1 and CDR2 sequences are SGHAT and FQDESV (reference sequence). The CDR3 runs to 13 residues. The V gene lost 2 bases and the J gene lost 3 bases, with 8 bases spanning the gap. Sequencing was performed with immunoSEQ multiplex PCR; in TCRdb, only in-frame clones are kept and a portion is missing. The table includes roughly 60,000 clones, about 74% detected once. The sample in question was PBMCs, obtained from a glioma patient whose treatment included an IDH1 peptide vaccine. J is TRBJ2-7 and V is TRBV11-1; D is unclear. The TCR sequence derives from a man in his forties or fifties with glioma. In nucleotides, the CDR3 is TGTGCCAGCAGCTTATCAGACCGCTACGAGCAGTACTTC. Translated, it gives CASSLSDRYEQYF.